The rows below give T cell receptor beta chains drawn from one sample of a study of OX40 agonist ivuxolimab in advanced cancers. Profiled with immunoSEQ multiplex PCR; TCRdb holds only in-frame clones, not every one. The table has nearly 80,000 clones, just under 85% seen once. Sample: CD4+ or CD8+ T cells sorted from blood, taken in a trial of the OX40 agonist ivuxolimab. The receptors come from an adult with an advanced solid tumor such as melanoma, head and neck, liver or kidney cancer. CDR3s include the opening cysteine and the closing phenylalanine or tryptophan. Fields, in order: V gene, clone size, D gene, J gene, CDR3 DNA, CDR3 protein. A D gene is named only where the DNA matches it firmly. Clone size is shown for a subset of rows, as once, few, many or a class of expanded clone.

V gene: TRBV5-6
clone size: -
D gene: -
J gene: TRBJ2-1
CDR3 DNA: TGTGCCAGCAGCGTGGACAGCTACAATGAGCAGTTCTTC
CDR3 protein: CASSVDSYNEQFF

V gene: TRBV7-2
clone size: -
D gene: TRBD2
J gene: TRBJ2-6
CDR3 DNA: TGTGCCAGCAGCTTAGACTGGGCGGGAGTCGCTGGGGCCAACGTCCTGACTTTC
CDR3 protein: CASSLDWAGVAGANVLTF

V gene: TRBV27
clone size: -
D gene: -
J gene: TRBJ1-6
CDR3 DNA: TGTGCCAGCAGTTTTAGGGAAAGTAGTTCACCCCTCCACTTT
CDR3 protein: CASSFRESSSPLHF

V gene: TRBV2
clone size: -
D gene: -
J gene: TRBJ2-1
CDR3 DNA: TGTGCCAGCAGCCTGCTGAAGCACAATGAGCAGTTCTTC
CDR3 protein: CASSLLKHNEQFF

V gene: TRBV9
clone size: once
D gene: -
J gene: TRBJ2-5
CDR3 DNA: TGTGCCAGCAGCGTAGAGGCCCTTCAGGGGTTTGGAGAGACCCAGTACTTC
CDR3 protein: CASSVEALQGFGETQYF

V gene: TRBV7-9
clone size: -
D gene: -
J gene: TRBJ1-1
CDR3 DNA: TGTGCCAGCAGCTTAGTGGGCGGTGGATTGCTACCTGAAGCTTTCTTT
CDR3 protein: CASSLVGGGLLPEAFF

V gene: TRBV19
clone size: few
D gene: TRBD1
J gene: TRBJ2-7
CDR3 DNA: TGTGCCAGTAGTAGAGCACGAGGACAGGGCCAGGACTTC
CDR3 protein: CASSRARGQGQDF

V gene: TRBV5-1
clone size: few
D gene: -
J gene: TRBJ1-1
CDR3 DNA: TGCGCCAGCAGTTACCAACAGGGGAACACTGAAGCTTTCTTT
CDR3 protein: CASSYQQGNTEAFF

V gene: TRBV28
clone size: -
D gene: TRBD1
J gene: TRBJ1-5
CDR3 DNA: TGTGCCAGCAGTCCGACAGGGAGTAGGCAGCCCCAGCATTTT
CDR3 protein: CASSPTGSRQPQHF

V gene: TRBV7-8
clone size: once
D gene: -
J gene: TRBJ2-1
CDR3 DNA: TGTGCCAGCACCAAGGAGGGGAGGGGGAACAATGAGCAGTTCTTC
CDR3 protein: CASTKEGRGNNEQFF

V gene: TRBV28
clone size: -
D gene: TRBD2
J gene: TRBJ2-7
CDR3 DNA: TGTGCCAGCAGGGGTTTTGCGGGGGGGGACTACGAGCAGTACTTC
CDR3 protein: CASRGFAGGDYEQYF

V gene: TRBV5-4
clone size: -
D gene: TRBD1
J gene: TRBJ1-1
CDR3 DNA: TGTGCCAGCAGCACCAGGACAGGGGGCCCTGAAGCTTTCTTT
CDR3 protein: CASSTRTGGPEAFF

V gene: TRBV7-2
clone size: -
D gene: -
J gene: TRBJ2-6
CDR3 DNA: TGTGCCAGCAGCTCTAGGCCGGGGGAAGCTGGGGCCAACGTCCTGACTTTC
CDR3 protein: CASSSRPGEAGANVLTF

V gene: TRBV5-1
clone size: -
D gene: -
J gene: TRBJ1-2
CDR3 DNA: TGCGCCAGCAGCTTGGCCCAAACAGGGAACTATGGCTACACCTTC
CDR3 protein: CASSLAQTGNYGYTF

V gene: TRBV9
clone size: once
D gene: TRBD2
J gene: TRBJ2-7
CDR3 DNA: TGTGCCAGCAGCGTAGTGGGTAGCGGGGCTATCTACGAGCAGTACTTC
CDR3 protein: CASSVVGSGAIYEQYF

V gene: TRBV4-1
clone size: -
D gene: -
J gene: TRBJ1-2
CDR3 DNA: TGCGCCAGCAGCCCGCCGCAGACAAGCCTCCCGTGGGGCTACACCTTC
CDR3 protein: CASSPPQTSLPWGYTF

V gene: TRBV7-7
clone size: -
D gene: TRBD2
J gene: TRBJ2-5
CDR3 DNA: TGTGCCAGCAGCTTAGGGGGACTAGCGGGTCTCCAAGAGACCCAGTACTTC
CDR3 protein: CASSLGGLAGLQETQYF

V gene: TRBV4-3
clone size: -
D gene: TRBD1
J gene: TRBJ1-4
CDR3 DNA: TGCGCCAGCAGCCAAGATAGGGGGACAGGGAATGAAAAACTGTTTTTT
CDR3 protein: CASSQDRGTGNEKLFF

V gene: TRBV21-1
clone size: -
D gene: -
J gene: TRBJ1-1
CDR3 DNA: -
CDR3 protein: CASSFGQGALWTEAFF

V gene: TRBV4-1
clone size: -
D gene: TRBD1
J gene: TRBJ2-7
CDR3 DNA: TGCGCCAGCAGCCAAGATCGACAGGGGTCCTACGAGCAGTACTTC
CDR3 protein: CASSQDRQGSYEQYF

V gene: TRBV13
clone size: -
D gene: TRBD2
J gene: TRBJ2-5
CDR3 DNA: TGTGCCAGCAGCTCCGGACTAGCGGGAGTTCGTGAGACCCAGTACTTC
CDR3 protein: CASSSGLAGVRETQYF

V gene: TRBV28
clone size: -
D gene: -
J gene: TRBJ1-6
CDR3 DNA: TGTGCCAGCAGTTTCGTCATAGGGGAGAGGGGGAATTCACCCCTCCACTTT
CDR3 protein: CASSFVIGERGNSPLHF

V gene: TRBV5-1
clone size: -
D gene: -
J gene: TRBJ2-3
CDR3 DNA: TGCGCCAGCAGCTTGGAGGGGAGTGGCACAGATACGCAGTATTTT
CDR3 protein: CASSLEGSGTDTQYF

V gene: TRBV18
clone size: -
D gene: TRBD2
J gene: TRBJ2-1
CDR3 DNA: TGTGCCAGCTCACCACGGGGGGGAGCAAATGAGCAGTTCTTC
CDR3 protein: CASSPRGGANEQFF

V gene: TRBV7-8
clone size: -
D gene: -
J gene: TRBJ1-2
CDR3 DNA: TGTGCCAGCAGTCCCCAGGGGCTCTATGGCTACACCTTC
CDR3 protein: CASSPQGLYGYTF

V gene: TRBV27
clone size: few
D gene: -
J gene: TRBJ2-2
CDR3 DNA: TGTGCCAGCAGTTTCTCCGGGACTGCTAACACCGGGGAGCTGTTTTTT
CDR3 protein: CASSFSGTANTGELFF

V gene: TRBV10-3
clone size: -
D gene: TRBD2
J gene: TRBJ2-1
CDR3 DNA: TGTGCCATCAGTGAAGGCGGGAGTCCCACTTACTACTCCTACAATGAGCAGTTCTTC
CDR3 protein: CAISEGGSPTYYSYNEQFF

V gene: TRBV5-1
clone size: -
D gene: -
J gene: TRBJ2-1
CDR3 DNA: TGCGCCAGCAGCTTGAGAGAGGTCCAAGGGAATGAGCAGTTCTTC
CDR3 protein: CASSLREVQGNEQFF

V gene: TRBV19
clone size: -
D gene: TRBD1
J gene: TRBJ2-7
CDR3 DNA: TGTGCCAGTAGTATGACAGGGTTCGCCTACGAGCAGTACTTC
CDR3 protein: CASSMTGFAYEQYF

V gene: TRBV7-2
clone size: -
D gene: -
J gene: TRBJ1-1
CDR3 DNA: TGTGCCAGCAGCTTAAAAGACCAGTGGGGCGGCACTGAAGCTTTCTTT
CDR3 protein: CASSLKDQWGGTEAFF

V gene: TRBV28
clone size: -
D gene: -
J gene: TRBJ1-1
CDR3 DNA: TGTGCCAGCAGTCCACTCAGGGGCATAAACACTGAAGCTTTCTTT
CDR3 protein: CASSPLRGINTEAFF

V gene: TRBV7-9
clone size: -
D gene: -
J gene: TRBJ2-1
CDR3 DNA: TGTGCCAGCAGCTTAATGTGGGAATATGAGCAGTTCTTC
CDR3 protein: CASSLMWEYEQFF

V gene: TRBV5-1
clone size: -
D gene: TRBD1
J gene: TRBJ2-3
CDR3 DNA: TGCGCCAGCAGCCCTACCGTGACAGGGGGACGAACAGATACGCAGTATTTT
CDR3 protein: CASSPTVTGGRTDTQYF

V gene: TRBV28
clone size: -
D gene: -
J gene: TRBJ1-2
CDR3 DNA: TGTGCCAGCAGTTTGCCGCAACGTAACTATGGCTACACCTTC
CDR3 protein: CASSLPQRNYGYTF

V gene: TRBV27
clone size: -
D gene: -
J gene: TRBJ2-5
CDR3 DNA: TGTGCCAGCAGTTTCAAACCCCCTGAGGAAGGGGAGACCCAGTACTTC
CDR3 protein: CASSFKPPEEGETQYF

V gene: TRBV15
clone size: -
D gene: TRBD2
J gene: TRBJ2-3
CDR3 DNA: TGTGCCACCAGCACCTCATTTAGCGGGGCCGGGCCAGATACGCAGTATTTT
CDR3 protein: CATSTSFSGAGPDTQYF

V gene: TRBV15
clone size: -
D gene: TRBD2
J gene: TRBJ2-5
CDR3 DNA: TGTGCCACCAGCACTGGACTAGCGGGGGAAGAGACCCAGTACTTC
CDR3 protein: CATSTGLAGEETQYF

V gene: TRBV6-5
clone size: -
D gene: -
J gene: TRBJ2-2
CDR3 DNA: TGTGCCAGCAGTTATAAACAGGGTTGGGGCACCGGGGAGCTGTTTTTT
CDR3 protein: CASSYKQGWGTGELFF

V gene: TRBV14
clone size: -
D gene: -
J gene: TRBJ2-2
CDR3 DNA: TGTGCCAGCAGCCAAGGACGGGGAGCCGGGGAGCTGTTTTTT
CDR3 protein: CASSQGRGAGELFF

V gene: TRBV30
clone size: few
D gene: TRBD1
J gene: TRBJ1-1
CDR3 DNA: TGTGCCTGGAGTCGACAGGGGGATGAAGCTTTCTTT
CDR3 protein: CAWSRQGDEAFF

V gene: TRBV5-4
clone size: -
D gene: TRBD2
J gene: TRBJ2-5
CDR3 DNA: TGTGCCAGCAGCTTGCCCCTAGCGGGGGGGCAAGAGACCCAGTACTTC
CDR3 protein: CASSLPLAGGQETQYF

V gene: TRBV11-2
clone size: few
D gene: -
J gene: TRBJ2-3
CDR3 DNA: TGTGCCAGCAGATCCTCCCTCGGACGGCGGGCTACGCAGTATTTT
CDR3 protein: CASRSSLGRRATQYF

V gene: TRBV5-8
clone size: -
D gene: TRBD1
J gene: TRBJ2-1
CDR3 DNA: TGTGCCAGCAGCTTTGTATTCGGACAGGACTCCTACAATGAGCAGTTCTTC
CDR3 protein: CASSFVFGQDSYNEQFF

V gene: TRBV6-6
clone size: -
D gene: -
J gene: TRBJ1-1
CDR3 DNA: TGTGCCAGCAGTTACACTGAAGCTTTCTTT
CDR3 protein: CASSYTEAFF

V gene: TRBV6-5
clone size: -
D gene: -
J gene: TRBJ2-2
CDR3 DNA: TGTGCCAGCAGTTACCCAAACACCGGGGAGCTGTTTTTT
CDR3 protein: CASSYPNTGELFF

V gene: TRBV28
clone size: once
D gene: -
J gene: TRBJ1-5
CDR3 DNA: TGTGCCAGCAGTTTATTCCCAAACCGGGGCAGCAATCAGCCCCAGCATTTT
CDR3 protein: CASSLFPNRGSNQPQHF

V gene: TRBV5-4
clone size: -
D gene: -
J gene: TRBJ2-7
CDR3 DNA: TGTGCCAGCAGCACCCGGACTGCCAGCTCCTACGAGCAGTACTTC
CDR3 protein: CASSTRTASSYEQYF

V gene: TRBV5-6
clone size: -
D gene: -
J gene: TRBJ2-5
CDR3 DNA: TGTGCCAGCAGCTTGGAGGGACTCGGGGCACAAGAGACCCAGTACTTC
CDR3 protein: CASSLEGLGAQETQYF

V gene: TRBV5-1
clone size: -
D gene: TRBD2
J gene: TRBJ2-2
CDR3 DNA: TGCGCCAGCAGCGGATTAGCGGGGGGGCTTAACACCGGGGAGCTGTTTTTT
CDR3 protein: CASSGLAGGLNTGELFF

V gene: TRBV30
clone size: once
D gene: -
J gene: TRBJ1-5
CDR3 DNA: TGTGCCTGGAGTGTAAGGTCCGAACAGCCCCAGCATTTT
CDR3 protein: CAWSVRSEQPQHF

V gene: TRBV28
clone size: -
D gene: -
J gene: TRBJ2-5
CDR3 DNA: TGTGCCAGCAGTTTAGTCCGGGACGAAAATTTATACTTC
CDR3 protein: CASSLVRDENLYF

V gene: TRBV6-4
clone size: -
D gene: -
J gene: TRBJ2-1
CDR3 DNA: TGTGCCAGCAGCCCCTATGGGGGAGGATCTGCCTACAATGAGCAGTTCTTC
CDR3 protein: CASSPYGGGSAYNEQFF